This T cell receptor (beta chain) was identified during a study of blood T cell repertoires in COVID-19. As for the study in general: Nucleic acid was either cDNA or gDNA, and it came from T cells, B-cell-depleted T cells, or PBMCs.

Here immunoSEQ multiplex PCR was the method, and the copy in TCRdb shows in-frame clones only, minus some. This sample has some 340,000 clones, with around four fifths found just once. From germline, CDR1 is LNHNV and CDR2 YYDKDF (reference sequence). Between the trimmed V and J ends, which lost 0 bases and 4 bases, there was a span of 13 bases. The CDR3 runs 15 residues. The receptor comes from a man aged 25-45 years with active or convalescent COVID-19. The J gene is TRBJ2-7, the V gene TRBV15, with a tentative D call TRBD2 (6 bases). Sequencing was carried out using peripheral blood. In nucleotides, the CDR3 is TGTGCCACCAGCAGAGATTCGTGGGGGGTATACGAGCAGTACTTC. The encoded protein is CATSRDSWGVYEQYF.